Below are 10 T cell receptor beta chains sequenced from a single sample in a study of T cell clonality in common variable immunodeficiency. Study-wide results and limits: In common variable immunodeficiency, TCR beta chains reportedly carried fewer deletions and N-nucleotide insertions.

Their specific antigens are unknown. Generated by immunoSEQ multiplex PCR, the TCRdb table keeps only in-frame clones and is missing some. This sample carries 40,000 to 50,000 clones, none of them present only once. What was sequenced was peripheral blood mononuclear cells. These TCRs come from a human donor with common variable immunodeficiency.

In the case of this clone: Read data end 3 residues before the CDR3 end; the end is taken from the germline J gene. The rearrangement joins TRBV11-2 to TRBJ2-7, with a tentative D call TRBD1 (6 bases). V was shortened by 0 bases and J by 2 bases, with 11 bases between the two germline ends. The V gene's germline CDR1 is SGHAT and CDR2 FQNNGV. This CDR3 is built from 15 residues. The CDR3: CASSLDLGHPYEQYF. The sequenced part of the CDR3 DNA is TGTGCCAGCAGCTTAGATCTGGGACATCCCTACGAG.

This clone appeared many times. The read is 3 residues too short to cover the CDR3 end, so that end is filled in from the germline J gene. The V call is TRBV7-3, the J call TRBJ2-2, with no clear D. The CDR3 length is 16 residues. V gave up 4 bases and J gave up 1 base, with 13 bases separating them. Germline CDR1 and CDR2: SGHTA and FQGTGA. The CDR3 sequence: CASSSHTSWNTGELFF. CDR3 DNA, as far as it was read: TGTGCCAGCAGCTCACACACCTCCTGGAACACCGGGGAG.

CDR3 bases read: TGTGCCAGCAGCCACACAGGGTCGGATCTCTATGGC. Translation: CASSHTGSDLYG. The entire CDR3 is CASSHTGSDLYGYTF. The chain combines TRBV7-2 with TRBJ1-2; maybe TRBD1 (6 bases). The read gets to within 3 residues of the CDR3 end, and the germline J gene fills in the rest. Germline V CDR1 and CDR2: SGHTA, FQGNSA. This CDR3 has 15 amino acids. The V end lost 5 bases, the J end lost 4 bases, and 17 bases lay between the germline ends.

This clone has a count of ten or more. Partial CDR3 DNA: TGTGCCAGCAGCCGTACAGGGGGTGCCTACAATGAG. It encodes CASSRTGGAYNE. The CDR3, in full, reads CASSRTGGAYNEQFF. The chain has TRBV7-2 and TRBJ2-1, with TRBD1 matching over 8 bases. The read ends 3 residues before the CDR3 terminus; that terminus is restored from the germline J gene. Losses at the gene ends were 5 bases for V and 2 bases for J; bases not matched to a gene: 5. The CDR3 sequence is 15 residues long. From germline, CDR1 is SGHTA and CDR2 FQGNSA. The full variable domain, with the rest looked up from reference TRBV7-2 and TRBJ2-1, is GAGVSQSPSNKVTEKGKDVELRCDPISGHTALYWYRQSLGQGLEFLIYFQGNSAPDKSGLPSDRFSAERTGGSVSTLTIQRTQQEDSAVYLCASSRTGGAYNEQFFGPGTRLTVL.

This clone was recorded many times. The read comes to an end 3 residues before the CDR3 does, leaving the germline J gene to fill in the end. This chain joins TRBV30 and TRBJ2-1, with no clear D. The CDR3 is 13 amino acids. The germline gives CDR1 GTSNPN, CDR2 SVGIG (reference sequence). With 3 bases removed from V and 4 bases from J, the gap between germline ends came to 10 bases. This chain's CDR3 is CAWSLRRYNEQFF. CDR3 DNA (partial): TGTGCCTGGAGCCTGCGGCGGTACAATGAG.

To note about this clone: The CDR3 end falls 3 residues outside the read, so it is completed with the germline J gene. V is TRBV23-1 and J is TRBJ2-2; D is perhaps TRBD1 (6 bases). TRBV23-1 is treated as an ORF (open reading frame) with a function not yet certain. The CDR3 is 15 amino acids. Trimming took 0 bases from V and 4 from J, leaving 9 bases between them. The CDR3 sequence: CASSQSGHSTGELFF. The DNA read from the CDR3 is TGCGCCAGCAGTCAATCGGGACACTCCACCGGGGAG.

This clone was counted ten times or more. The CDR3 extends 3 residues past the end of the read, so its final part is completed from the germline J gene. This rearrangement joins TRBV2 to TRBJ2-7; the match to TRBD1 covers 11 bases. The CDR3 sequence is 14 residues long. The germline gives CDR1 SNHLY, CDR2 FYNNEI. V shed 4 bases and J 6 bases; nucleotides not matched to a gene: 5. CDR3 region: CASSGGQGALEQYF. CDR3 bases read: TGTGCCAGCAGTGGAGGACAGGGGGCCCTCGAG.

There are many counts of this clone. Partial CDR3 DNA: TGTGCCTGGAGCTCAACAGGGAGGGGCTCCTACAATGAG. This codes for CAWSSTGRGSYNE. The complete CDR3 sequence is CAWSSTGRGSYNEQFF. This chain joins TRBV30 and TRBJ2-1, with TRBD2 as a possible D gene (7 bases). The CDR3 end lies 3 residues beyond the end of the read and is filled in from the germline J gene. The CDR3 loop spans 16 amino acids. V lost 3 bases, J lost 0 bases, and 15 bases lay in between. CDR1 is GTSNPN, CDR2 SVGIG, per germline (reference sequence).

This clone was seen repeatedly, ten times or more. The read is 3 residues too short to cover the CDR3 end, so that end is filled in from the germline J gene. V is TRBV19 and J is TRBJ2-3, with no clear D. Trimming pared 4 bases from V and 1 base from J, leaving 12 bases between. Germline V gives CDR1 LNHDA, CDR2 SQIVND (reference sequence). The CDR3 has 15 residues. Incomplete CDR3 DNA: TGTGCCAGTAGTACGCCCCGCCGGGGCACAGATACG. Its translation is CASSTPRRGTDT. The entire CDR3 is CASSTPRRGTDTQYF.

This clone was counted at least ten times. The CDR3 end is not reached by the read, which stops 3 residues before it; the germline J gene fills it in. This sequence joins TRBV5-1 and TRBJ1-1; maybe TRBD1 (6 bases). The germline gives CDR1 SGHRS, CDR2 YFSETQ. This CDR3 spans 14 amino acids. Trimming pared 3 bases from V and 2 bases from J, leaving 11 bases between. The CDR3 bases that were read are TGCGCCAGCAGCTCGGGACAAACCAACACTGAA. Residues: CASSSGQTNTE. In full, the CDR3 reads CASSSGQTNTEAFF.